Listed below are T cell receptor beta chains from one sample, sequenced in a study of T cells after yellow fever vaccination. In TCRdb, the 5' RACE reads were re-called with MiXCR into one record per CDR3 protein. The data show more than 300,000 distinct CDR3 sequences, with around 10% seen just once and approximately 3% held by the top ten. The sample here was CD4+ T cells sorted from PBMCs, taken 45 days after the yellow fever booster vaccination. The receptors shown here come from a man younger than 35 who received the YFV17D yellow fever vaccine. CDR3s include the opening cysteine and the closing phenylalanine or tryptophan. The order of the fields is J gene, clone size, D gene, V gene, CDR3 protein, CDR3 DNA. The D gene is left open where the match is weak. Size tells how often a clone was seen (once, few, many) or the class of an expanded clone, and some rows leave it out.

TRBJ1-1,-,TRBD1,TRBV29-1,CSVDRTGNTEAFF,TGCAGCGTTGATCGGACAGGAAACACTGAAGCTTTCTTT
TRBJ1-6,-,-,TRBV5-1,CASRELVYNSPLHF,TGCGCCAGCAGGGAGCTAGTTTATAATTCACCCCTCCACTTT
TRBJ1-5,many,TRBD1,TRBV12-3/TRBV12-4,CASTRTGDQPQHF,TGTGCCAGCACTCGGACAGGCGATCAGCCCCAGCATTTT
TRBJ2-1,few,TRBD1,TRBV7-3,CASSSPNRGLDEQFF,TGTGCCAGCAGCTCTCCCAATAGGGGGCTGGATGAGCAGTTCTTC
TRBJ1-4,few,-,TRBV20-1,CSAKNPGTDEKLFF,TGCAGTGCTAAGAACCCAGGGACGGATGAAAAACTGTTTTTT
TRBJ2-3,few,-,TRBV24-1,CATSDPGVGSTDTQYF,TGTGCCACCAGTGATCCTGGGGTGGGGAGTACAGATACGCAGTATTTT
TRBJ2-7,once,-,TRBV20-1,CSASLKGSAYEQYF,TGCAGTGCTAGCCTAAAGGGGTCCGCCTACGAGCAGTACTTC
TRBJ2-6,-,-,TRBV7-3,CASSSQGANVLTF,TGTGCCAGCAGCTCCCAGGGGGCCAACGTCCTGACTTTC
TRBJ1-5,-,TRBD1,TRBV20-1,CSASAGGNQPQHF,TGCAGTGCCAGCGCAGGGGGTAATCAGCCCCAGCATTTT
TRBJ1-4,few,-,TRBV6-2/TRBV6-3,CASSYGPQAGHEKLFF,TGTGCCAGCAGTTACGGACCCCAGGCAGGTCATGAAAAACTGTTTTTT
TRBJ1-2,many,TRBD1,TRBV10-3,CAISDIPGQANYGYTF,TGTGCCATCAGTGATATACCGGGACAGGCAAACTATGGCTACACCTTC
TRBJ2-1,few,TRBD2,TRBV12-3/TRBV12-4,CASSLGASGGYEQFF,TGTGCCAGCAGCCTAGGGGCTAGCGGGGGCTATGAGCAGTTCTTC
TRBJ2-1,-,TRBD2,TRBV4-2,CASSPRRGSTSGFF,TGTGCCAGCAGCCCCCGAAGGGGGAGTACTAGCGGTTTCTTC
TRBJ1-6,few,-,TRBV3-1,CASSQGSYNSPLHF,TGTGCCAGCAGCCAAGGCTCCTATAATTCACCCCTCCACTTT
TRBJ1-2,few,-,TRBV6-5,CASSPGAYYGYTF,TGTGCCAGCAGCCCCGGGGCTTACTATGGCTACACCTTC
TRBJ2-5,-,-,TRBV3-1,CASSQAVGQETQYF,TGTGCCAGCAGCCAAGCTGTAGGACAAGAGACCCAGTACTTC
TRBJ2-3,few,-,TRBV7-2,CASSKELQDTQYF,TGTGCCAGCAGCAAGGAGTTACAGGATACGCAGTATTTT
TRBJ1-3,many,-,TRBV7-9,CASTPDYSGNTIYF,TGTGCCAGCACCCCCGACTACTCTGGAAACACCATATATTTT
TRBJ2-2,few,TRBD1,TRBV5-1,CASSLRQGMSGELFF,TGCGCCAGCAGCTTACGACAGGGAATGTCCGGGGAGCTGTTTTTT
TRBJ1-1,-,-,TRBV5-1,CASRIEGGPEAFF,TGCGCCAGCAGGATAGAGGGGGGTCCTGAAGCTTTCTTT
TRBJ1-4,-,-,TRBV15,CATSRDPGASNEKLFF,TGTGCCACCAGCAGAGATCCGGGGGCCTCTAATGAAAAACTGTTTTTT
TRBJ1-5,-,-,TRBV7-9,CASSLGDTANQPQHF,TGTGCCAGCAGCTTAGGGGACACAGCGAATCAGCCCCAGCATTTT
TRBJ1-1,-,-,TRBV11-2,CASTQGLWNTEAFF,TGTGCCAGCACCCAGGGACTTTGGAACACTGAAGCTTTCTTT
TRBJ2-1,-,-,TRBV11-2,CASSSGLMEYNEQFF,TGTGCCAGCAGCTCGGGACTTATGGAGTACAATGAGCAGTTCTTC
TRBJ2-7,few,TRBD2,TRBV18,CASSPPPGGLEQYF,TGTGCCAGCTCACCACCGCCGGGGGGGCTCGAGCAGTACTTC
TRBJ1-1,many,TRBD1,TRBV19,CASSSTGSYTEAFF,TGTGCCAGTAGCTCGACAGGGTCGTACACTGAAGCTTTCTTT
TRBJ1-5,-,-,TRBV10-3,CAISDGIGNQPQHF,TGTGCCATCAGTGACGGGATCGGCAATCAGCCCCAGCATTTT
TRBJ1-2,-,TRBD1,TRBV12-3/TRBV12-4,CASSARGLRYGYTF,TGTGCCAGCAGTGCCAGGGGGCTTAGATATGGCTACACCTTC
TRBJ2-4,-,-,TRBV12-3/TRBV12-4,CASSRRGRQNIQYF,TGTGCCAGCAGTCGACGGGGTAGGCAAAACATTCAGTACTTC
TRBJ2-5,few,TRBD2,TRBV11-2,CASSTPLAGGPWETQYF,TGTGCCAGCAGCACCCCACTAGCGGGGGGGCCGTGGGAGACCCAGTACTTC
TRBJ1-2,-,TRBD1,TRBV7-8,CASSLRPGQGNGYTF,TGTGCCAGCAGCTTACGACCGGGACAGGGGAATGGCTACACCTTC
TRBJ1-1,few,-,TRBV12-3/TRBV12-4,CASSDQVNTEAFF,TGTGCCAGCAGTGACCAGGTGAACACTGAAGCTTTCTTT
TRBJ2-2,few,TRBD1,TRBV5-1,CASSTRGQTTGELFF,TGCGCCAGCAGTACCAGGGGGCAGACCACCGGGGAGCTGTTTTTT
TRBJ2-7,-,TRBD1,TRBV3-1,CASSQDLWGQANSYEQYF,TGTGCCAGCAGCCAAGATTTGTGGGGACAGGCGAACTCCTACGAGCAGTACTTC
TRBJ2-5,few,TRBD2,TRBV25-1,CASSESGGRETQYF,TGTGCCAGCAGTGAGTCGGGGGGGCGAGAGACCCAGTACTTC
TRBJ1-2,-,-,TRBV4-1,CASSQDWGTGGVYGYTF,TGCGCCAGCAGCCAAGATTGGGGGACCGGGGGGGTCTATGGCTACACCTTC
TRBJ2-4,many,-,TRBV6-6,CASRTGLWAKNIQYF,TGTGCCAGCAGGACAGGATTATGGGCCAAAAACATTCAGTACTTC
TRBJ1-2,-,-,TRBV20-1,CSARDQLYGYTF,TGCAGTGCTAGAGATCAACTATATGGCTACACCTTC
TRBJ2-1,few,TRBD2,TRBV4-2,CASSPLGGVRYNEQFF,TGTGCCAGCAGCCCCCTGGGGGGGGTTAGATACAATGAGCAGTTCTTC
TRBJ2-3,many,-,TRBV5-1,CASSLGSRGPGHTQYF,TGCGCCAGCAGCTTGGGGAGCCGGGGTCCCGGGCATACGCAGTATTTT
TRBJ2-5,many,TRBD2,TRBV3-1,CASSQGGGEETQYF,TGTGCCAGCAGCCAGGGCGGGGGGGAAGAGACCCAGTACTTC
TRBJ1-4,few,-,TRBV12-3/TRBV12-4,CASSHGQPQNEKLFF,TGTGCCAGCAGTCACGGACAGCCGCAAAATGAAAAACTGTTTTTT